A single TCR beta chain is shown here with its context. Antigen unknown. TCR beta cDNA libraries had unique molecular identifiers. A single record per CDR3 protein comes from TCRdb applying MiXCR to the PCR reads. This repertoire shows 400,000 to 500,000 distinct CDR3 sequences, 30% to 40% found once; its top ten account for around 8%. This CDR3 spans 18 amino acids. After removal of 1 base from V and 7 bases from J, the junction contained 10 bases not matched to a gene. The germline gives CDR1 SGDLS, CDR2 YYNGEE. This sample stems from a study of post-analysis software for immune sequencing data. General observations from the study: Patients showed TRBV5-6, TRBV5-1 and TRBV20-1 among five TRBV segments more frequent than in controls.

The sequence derives from a girl aged 2-9 years with multiple sclerosis. The sample consisted of blood. The chain uses TRBV9 and TRBJ2-1; TRBD2 matches 14 bases. CDR3 bases: TGTGCCAGCAGCGTACCAGGTGGAGGGACTAGCGGGAGAAATGAGCAGTTCTTC. It encodes CASSVPGGGTSGRNEQFF.